This T cell receptor beta chain appears in the sequencing data of a study of cytomegalovirus exposure and HLA in healthy donors. Study results and caveats: The investigators catalogued 150 to 200 TCR beta chains as cytomegalovirus-associated.

The PCR made use of 60 Vbeta and 13 Jbeta primers. TCRdb's copy holds only in-frame clones and misses some; the assay was immunoSEQ multiplex PCR. The sample shows fewer than 150,000 clones, 74% of them seen only once. CDR3 length: 14 residues. Germline CDR1 is SGHRS and CDR2 is YFSETQ. The V end lost 4 bases, the J end lost 1 base, and 11 bases lay between the germline ends. For this clone: Its antigen is not identified.

V is TRBV5-1 and J is TRBJ1-1, with D possibly being TRBD1 (6 bases). The sequenced sample consisted of PBMCs. This clonotype originated in a woman in her 50s in good health and CMV-seropositive. CDR3 amino acids: CASSLTGSNTEAFF. CDR3 DNA: TGCGCCAGCAGCCTGACAGGCTCGAACACTGAAGCTTTCTTT.